The clone carrying this T cell receptor (beta chain) is a singleton in its sample. Its matching antigen is unknown. Sequencing used immunoSEQ multiplex PCR; TCRdb keeps in-frame clones, though not all of them. The sample holds approximately 1,000,000 clones; 70% to 80% are singletons and the top ten take more than 0.45%. This specimen belongs to a study of shared clonotypes between healthy human individuals. Study in general: Each donor's CD4 naive and CD4 memory cells filled three plates apiece, CD8 naive two, and CD8 memory one.

The junction had 8 bases not matched to a gene; V was cut back by 9 bases and J by 4 bases. Germline CDR1 is LNHDA and CDR2 is SQIVND (reference sequence). The CDR3 covers 14 residues. Overall study results and limits: Memory subsets generally showed lower estimated richness than naive subsets.

Sequences were obtained from memory CD4+ T cells from PBMCs. Stated subset: CD45RA-negative fraction. The J gene is TRBJ2-7, the V gene TRBV19; 11 bases align to TRBD2. The receptor comes from a young man in good health. Some clones in this sample may be carry-over from other donors' samples. The CDR3 spells CASAQLAGEYEQYF. The CDR3 DNA sequence: TGTGCCAGCGCCCAACTAGCGGGAGAATACGAGCAGTACTTC.